A selection of T cell receptor beta chains follows, all from one sample in a study of technical replicates of blood from a few donors. Only in-frame clones appear in the TCRdb table, and some are missing; sequencing was by immunoSEQ multiplex PCR. The data contain about 15,000 clones, just over 85% of them seen just once; the ten biggest clones take up 9.5% to 15%. Sequencing was carried out using PBMCs. The receptors shown here come from a human donor in good health. CDR3s include the opening cysteine and the closing phenylalanine or tryptophan. Fields, in order: D gene, J gene, V gene, CDR3 protein. The D gene is left open where the match is weak.

>NA|TRBJ1-5|TRBV10-3
CAISEPADGEGQPQHF
>NA|TRBJ2-7|TRBV19
CASSALGSYEQYF
>NA|TRBJ2-7|TRBV9
CASSAGWGHPGEQYF
>TRBD2|TRBJ2-1|TRBV7-9
CASSPRAGRTSGSEEQFF
>NA|TRBJ2-7|TRBV15
CATSRGSREQYF
>TRBD2|TRBJ2-7|TRBV30
CAWSVSGRPYEQYF
>NA|TRBJ1-2|TRBV19
CASTKVGRGNPFYGYTF
>TRBD2|TRBJ2-1|TRBV5-1
CASSHIPSGDLSYNEQFF
>NA|TRBJ1-1|TRBV4-1
CASSQERQRTEAFF
>NA|TRBJ2-3|TRBV7-3
CASSLTDSVTDTQYF
>TRBD1|TRBJ1-4|TRBV19
CASKTGEWTNEKLFF
>TRBD2|TRBJ2-7|TRBV6-5
CASSYASGRYEQYF
>TRBD1|TRBJ2-7|TRBV2
CASTQQGASYEQYF
>NA|TRBJ2-6|TRBV4-2
CASSQDQGSGANVLTF
>NA|TRBJ1-2|TRBV28
CASTATRGGYTF
>TRBD2|TRBJ2-1|TRBV27
CASSLGLADYNEQFF
>TRBD1|TRBJ1-4|TRBV7-2
CASSLGHRGQTNEKLFF
>NA|TRBJ1-5|TRBV4-2
CASSQVQQDGNQPQHF
>NA|TRBJ2-5|TRBV2
CASGARETQYF
>NA|TRBJ2-3|TRBV6-5
CASSQSYGSTDTQYF
>NA|TRBJ1-5|TRBV7-2
CASSLNRENQPQHF
>TRBD1|TRBJ1-5|TRBV7-9
CASSNRGGVDQPQHF
>TRBD2|TRBJ2-4|TRBV5-1
CASSQTSGKNIQYF
>NA|TRBJ2-1|TRBV2
CASKYSYNEQFF
>NA|TRBJ2-7|TRBV29-1
CSGRLRGYEQYF